These 20 T cell receptor beta chains came from one sample sequenced in a study of blood T cell repertoires in COVID-19. Sequencing was performed with immunoSEQ multiplex PCR; in TCRdb, only in-frame clones are kept and a portion is missing. The sample shows 200,000 or so clones, around nine tenths of them seen only once. Sequenced input: PBMCs or T cells enriched from blood (not recorded which). All receptors come from a woman in her thirties who had been exposed to COVID-19.

This clone appeared a single time. The gene calls are TRBV5-5 and TRBJ1-1; D call uncertain. Trimming shortened V by 4 bases and J by 5 bases, and 12 bases separated the two germline ends. The germline V gene encodes CDR1 SGHKS and CDR2 YYEKEE (reference sequence). The CDR3 length is 13 residues. The DNA for the CDR3 is TGTGCCAGCAGCCCGAGCGTGCTTACTGAAGCTTTCTTT. It codes for CASSPSVLTEAFF.

The gene calls are TRBV13 and TRBJ2-7; D may be TRBD2 (5 bases). This CDR3 is built from 12 residues. Trimming took off 3 bases at V and 3 bases at J, with 6 bases between the two ends. Germline loops: CDR1 PRHDT, CDR2 FYEKMQ (reference sequence). The CDR3 here is CASSLGSYEQYF. CDR3 nucleotides: TGTGCCAGCAGCTTGGGGAGCTACGAGCAGTACTTC.

This chain links TRBV7-9 with TRBJ1-6, with TRBD1 matching over 9 bases. Germline loops: CDR1 SEHNR, CDR2 FQNEAQ (reference sequence). J lost 9 bases, V lost 1 base, and 4 bases had no gene match. CDR3 length: 15 amino acids. Here the CDR3 DNA reads TGTGCCAGCAGCTTAGTAGGGACAGGGTTTTCACCCCTCCACTTT. It codes for CASSLVGTGFSPLHF. Based on the CDR3 plus reference TRBV7-9 and TRBJ1-6, the full variable domain is DTGVSQNPRHKITKRGQNVTFRCDPISEHNRLYWYRQTLGQGPEFLTYFQNEAQLEKSRLLSDRFSAERPKGSFSTLEIQRTEQGDSAMYLCASSLVGTGFSPLHFGNGTRLTVT.

V usage is TRBV5-1 and J usage is TRBJ1-2; D is unresolved. Per germline, CDR1 SGHRS and CDR2 YFSETQ. The CDR3 extends over 16 amino acids. The V end lost 0 bases, the J end lost 0 bases, and 12 bases lay between the germline ends. Written as DNA, the CDR3 is TGCGCCAGCAGCTTGGGGGTGACACCGACTAACTATGGCTACACCTTC. It codes for CASSLGVTPTNYGYTF. The full variable domain, in which reference TRBV5-1 and TRBJ1-2 provide the parts outside the CDR3, is KAGVTQTPRYLIKTRGQQVTLSCSPISGHRSVSWYQQTPGQGLQFLFEYFSETQRNKGNFPGRFSGRQFSNSRSEMNVSTLELGDSALYLCASSLGVTPTNYGYTFGSGTRLTVV.

This chain links TRBV27 with TRBJ2-7; maybe TRBD2 (6 bases). This CDR3 spans 14 amino acids. The ends were cut back, 8 bases at V and 0 bases at J, with 14 bases in the middle. CDR1 and CDR2 from the germline V gene are MNHEY and SMNVEV (reference sequence). The CDR3 region has the DNA TGTGCCAGCTGGAGGGCGGGGAGCTCCTACGAGCAGTACTTC. Translation gives CASWRAGSSYEQYF.

The V and J genes are TRBV7-9 and TRBJ2-3, with 9 bases lining up with TRBD2. The CDR3 loop spans 15 amino acids. The ends lost 6 bases at V and 0 bases at J; junction bases unmatched: 4. CDR1 is SEHNR, CDR2 FQNEAQ, per germline (reference sequence). The CDR3 spells CASSLAGTSTDTQYF. The CDR3 nucleotides read TGTGCCAGCAGTCTAGCGGGGACTAGCACAGATACGCAGTATTTT.

V usage is TRBV3-1 (or the pseudogene TRBV3-2) and J usage is TRBJ2-3; 11 nucleotides agree with TRBD2. The junction had 4 bases not matched to a gene; V was cut back by 8 bases and J by 0 bases. The germline CDR1 and CDR2 sequences are LGHDT and YNNKEL (reference sequence). The CDR3 extends over 15 amino acids. The CDR3 loop is CASGGTSGSTDTQYF. CDR3 DNA: TGTGCCAGCGGAGGGACTAGCGGAAGCACAGATACGCAGTATTTT.

The chain recombines TRBV7-3 with TRBJ2-1, with D hard to call. Germline CDR1 and CDR2: SGHTA and FQGTGA. V was trimmed by 3 bases and J by 1 base, leaving 10 bases between them. CDR3 size: 15 residues. In DNA, the CDR3 is TGTGCCAGCAGCTTCTCAGGTACTTCCTACAATGAGCAGTTCTTC. Translated, it gives CASSFSGTSYNEQFF.

V usage is TRBV5-1 and J usage is TRBJ2-3; D gene unclear. The CDR3 length is 14 residues. Looked up from germline, CDR1 is SGHRS and CDR2 is YFSETQ. With 0 bases removed from V and 0 bases from J, the gap between germline ends came to 5 bases. CDR3 region: CASSLGTSTDTQYF. The CDR3 coding sequence is TGCGCCAGCAGCTTGGGAACTAGCACAGATACGCAGTATTTT.

The DNA of the CDR3 is TGCAGTGCTAGTAGTCAGGGGGCCATCTACGAGCAGTACTTC. It specifies CSASSQGAIYEQYF. The chain joins TRBV20-1 to TRBJ2-7; 8 bases agree with TRBD1. J lost 3 bases, V lost 3 bases, and 7 bases had no gene match. This CDR3 comprises 14 residues. CDR1 DFQATT and CDR2 SNEGSKA come from the germline V gene (reference sequence).

The rearrangement uses TRBV7-2 and TRBJ2-5; D perhaps matches TRBD1 (6 bases). The CDR3 loop spans 14 amino acids. The germline V gene encodes CDR1 SGHTA and CDR2 FQGNSA. V lost 6 bases and J lost 3, with 14 bases in between. CDR3 protein: CASSQGSGEETQYF. CDR3 sequence (DNA): TGTGCCAGCAGTCAAGGGTCAGGGGAAGAGACCCAGTACTTC. Looking up the rest from reference TRBV7-2 and TRBJ2-5 gives the full variable domain: GAGVSQSPSNKVTEKGKDVELRCDPISGHTALYWYRQSLGQGLEFLIYFQGNSAPDKSGLPSDRFSAERTGGSVSTLTIQRTQQEDSAVYLCASSQGSGEETQYFGPGTRLLVL.

The chain links TRBV30 to TRBJ1-3; D is unclear. CDR1 and CDR2 from the germline V gene are GTSNPN and SVGIG (reference sequence). This CDR3 has 12 amino acids. Trimming pared 0 bases from V and 7 bases from J, leaving 7 bases between. This CDR3 reads CAWSVFVNTIYF. CDR3 nucleotide sequence: TGTGCCTGGAGTGTATTCGTGAACACCATATATTTT.

The V call is TRBV19, the J call TRBJ2-7; TRBD2 might be the D (5 bases). The ends were cut back, 6 bases at V and 3 bases at J, with 12 bases in the middle. The CDR3 has 13 residues. Germline lookup yields CDR1 LNHDA and CDR2 SQIVND (reference sequence). CDR3 nucleotide sequence: TGTGCCAGTAGGCCCAGCGCGGGCTACGAGCAGTACTTC. It translates to CASRPSAGYEQYF.

The chain uses TRBV15 and TRBJ2-3; 10 bases map to TRBD2. Germline V lookup: CDR1 LNHNV, CDR2 YYDKDF (reference sequence). V gave up 6 bases and J gave up 6 bases; unmatched junction bases: 12. This CDR3 contains 16 residues. CDR3 DNA sequence: TGTGCCACCAGACTAGGACTAGCGGATAGCAGCGATACGCAGTATTTT. Its translation is CATRLGLADSSDTQYF.

V usage is TRBV11-2 and J usage is TRBJ1-1; D ambiguous. Trimming removed 2 bases from V and 4 bases from J, with 14 bases in between. CDR1 and CDR2 from the germline V gene are SGHAT and FQNNGV. The CDR3 has 15 amino acids. This chain's CDR3 is CASSLNRGGGTEAFF. Written as DNA, the CDR3 is TGTGCCAGCAGCTTAAATCGGGGTGGAGGCACTGAAGCTTTCTTT.

In its sample, this clone was seen many times. The rearrangement links TRBV4-1 to TRBJ1-5, with TRBD1 identical over 8 bases. The CDR3 spans 17 residues. Trimming cost V 3 bases and J 4 bases; bases outside gene matches: 11. Germline loops: CDR1 MGHRA, CDR2 YSYEKL. The CDR3 DNA sequence: TGCGCCAGCAGCCAGCGGACAGGGCCAAACCCTAATCAGCCCCAGCATTTT. Its translation: CASSQRTGPNPNQPQHF.

The chain is built from TRBV10-3 and TRBJ2-7, with D perhaps TRBD2 (6 bases). Per germline, CDR1 ENHRY and CDR2 SYGVKD. The CDR3 loop spans 15 amino acids. V lost 6 bases and J 1 base, leaving 16 bases between the germline ends. The chain's CDR3 is CAIRTSGTESYEQYF. DNA for the CDR3: TGTGCCATCAGAACCTCCGGGACTGAGTCCTACGAGCAGTACTTC.

The V call is TRBV3-1 (or the pseudogene TRBV3-2), the J call TRBJ1-6; 8 nucleotides match TRBD1. Germline CDR1 and CDR2: LGHDT and YNNKEL (reference sequence). CDR3 length: 15 residues. J gave up 1 base and V 6 bases, and 2 bases lay outside the gene matches. CDR3 region: CASRGQGSYNSPLHF. For the CDR3, the DNA is TGTGCCAGCAGAGGACAGGGTTCCTATAATTCACCCCTCCACTTT.

This clone was found once. The chain has TRBV29-1 and TRBJ2-1, with D possibly matching TRBD1 (6 bases). CDR1 and CDR2 from the germline V gene are SQVTM and ANQGSEA. With 3 bases removed from V and 5 bases from J, the gap between germline ends came to 14 bases. The CDR3 consists of 14 residues. The CDR3 region is CSVDRQALDNEQFF. CDR3 sequence (DNA): TGCAGCGTTGACAGACAGGCATTAGACAATGAGCAGTTCTTC.

CDR3 DNA sequence: TGCGCCAGCAGCCGAAGGACAGGGGAGGCCGATACGCAGTATTTT. Protein product: CASSRRTGEADTQYF. The chain recombines TRBV4-1 with TRBJ2-3; TRBD1 matches at 9 bases. Looked up from germline, CDR1 is MGHRA and CDR2 is YSYEKL. The V gene end was trimmed by 4 bases and the J gene end by 6 bases; junction bases not matched to a gene: 8. This CDR3 comprises 15 residues.